The sequence of this TCR beta chain was determined in a study of radiotherapy plus CTLA-4 blockade in lung cancer. Study as a whole: Across the patients, objective responses occurred in approximately 19%, and disease control in 30% to 40%.

Germline CDR1 reads MNHEY; CDR2 reads SVGAGI. Trimming removed 2 bases at V and 8 bases at J, with 6 bases between. The CDR3 runs 12 residues. It was focal radiation plus CTLA-4 blockade with ipilimumab that patients with chemo-refractory metastatic non-small-cell lung cancer received. The study, taken as a whole, reports: Among blood TCR repertoires after radiotherapy plus ipilimumab, tumor-derived clones expanded. Dynamics of early blood T cell clones, together with interferon-beta, were reportedly the best predictors of response.

Profiled with immunoSEQ multiplex PCR; TCRdb holds only in-frame clones, not every one. This table has tens of thousands of clones, roughly two thirds appearing once. About this clone: What it binds is unknown.

The sequence was collected from a human donor with non-small cell lung cancer who had stable disease on radiotherapy plus ipilimumab. The starting material was peripheral blood, obtained from a patient treated with radiotherapy plus ipilimumab. The chain uses TRBV6-5 and TRBJ2-2; D is uncertain. The CDR3 bases are TGTGCCAGCAGTTACACAACGGGGGAGCTGTTTTTT. Translating gives CASSYTTGELFF.